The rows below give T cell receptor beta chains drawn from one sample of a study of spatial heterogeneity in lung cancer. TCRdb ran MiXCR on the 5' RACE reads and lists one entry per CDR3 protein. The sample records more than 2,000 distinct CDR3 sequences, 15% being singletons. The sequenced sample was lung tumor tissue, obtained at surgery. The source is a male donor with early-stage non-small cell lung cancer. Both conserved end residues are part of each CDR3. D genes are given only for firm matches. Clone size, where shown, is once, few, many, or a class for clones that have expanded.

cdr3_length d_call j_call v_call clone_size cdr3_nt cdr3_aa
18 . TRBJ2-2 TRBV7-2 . TGCGCCAGCAGCGTGGTCCCTTCAGCCGCACCCCACACCGGGGAGCTGTTTTTT CASSVVPSAAPHTGELFF
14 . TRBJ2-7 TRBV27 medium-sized TGTGCCAGCAGCCTTAAGGCCCCACCCTACGAGCAGTACTTC CASSLKAPPYEQYF
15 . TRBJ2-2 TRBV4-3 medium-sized TGCGCCAGCAGCCAAGACTGGACAGAGACCGGGGAGCTGTTTTTT CASSQDWTETGELFF
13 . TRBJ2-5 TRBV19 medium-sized TGTGCCAGCGCTTGGGCCATCGGGGAGACCCAGTACTTC CASAWAIGETQYF
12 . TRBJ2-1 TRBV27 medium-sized TGTGCCAGCAGGGAGGGCGGAAGTGAGCAGTTCTTC CASREGGSEQFF
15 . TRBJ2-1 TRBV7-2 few TGTGCCAGCAGCTTCGTCCGAACCCTTAGGGATGAGCAGTTCTTC CASSFVRTLRDEQFF
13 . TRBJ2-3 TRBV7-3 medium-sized TGTGCCAGCAGCTCAACACCAGGGGATACGCAGTATTTT CASSSTPGDTQYF
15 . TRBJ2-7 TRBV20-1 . TGCAGTGCTAGAGAAGGTGGGCCAGAGGACTACGAGCAGTACTTC CSAREGGPEDYEQYF
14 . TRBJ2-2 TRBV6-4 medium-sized TGTGCCAGCCGCCTGGACTCCTACACCGGGGAGCTGTTTTTT CASRLDSYTGELFF
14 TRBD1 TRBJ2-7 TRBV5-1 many TGCGCCAGCAGCCCCCGGGACAGGGGACTCGAGCAGTACTTC CASSPRDRGLEQYF
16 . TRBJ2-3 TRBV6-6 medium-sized TGTGCCAGCAGTTACGAGGGAATATGGAACACAGATACGCAGTATTTT CASSYEGIWNTDTQYF
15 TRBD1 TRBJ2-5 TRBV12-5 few TGTGCTAGTGCTCCCCCGGGACAGGGGGAAGAGACCCAGTACTTC CASAPPGQGEETQYF
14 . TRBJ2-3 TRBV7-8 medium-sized TGTGCCAGCAGCTTCAATGGGGCGGCAGATACGCAGTATTTT CASSFNGAADTQYF
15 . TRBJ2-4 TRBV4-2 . TGTGCCAGCAGCCAAGCTAGCCTAGCCAAAAACATTCAGTACTTC CASSQASLAKNIQYF
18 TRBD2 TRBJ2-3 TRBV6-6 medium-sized TGTGCCAGCAGTTACGGTCTAGCGGGGGGATTATACACAGATACGCAGTATTTT CASSYGLAGGLYTDTQYF
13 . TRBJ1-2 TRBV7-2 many TGTGCCAGCAGCGTCCCACAGAATACTGGCTACACCTTC CASSVPQNTGYTF
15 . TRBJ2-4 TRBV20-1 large TGCAGTGCTAGAGAGGACATCGGTGGCAAAAACATTCAGTACTTC CSAREDIGGKNIQYF
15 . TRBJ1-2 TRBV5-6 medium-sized TGTGCCAGCAGCTTGGAATTTCTGGATAACTATGGCTACACCTTC CASSLEFLDNYGYTF
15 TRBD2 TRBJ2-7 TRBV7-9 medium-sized TGTGCCAGCAGCTTAGGGCTAGCGGGAGCCTACGAGCAGTACTTC CASSLGLAGAYEQYF
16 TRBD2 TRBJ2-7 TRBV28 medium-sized TGTGCCAGCAGTCGGGGTGGGACTAGCGGATCCTACGAGCAGTACTTC CASSRGGTSGSYEQYF
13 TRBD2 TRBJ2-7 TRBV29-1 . TGCAGCGTTGAGGGAGGGACTACCTACGAGCAGTACTTC CSVEGGTTYEQYF
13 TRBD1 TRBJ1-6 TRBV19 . TGTGCCACCCGACAGGGAGTGAGTTCACCCCTCCACTTT CATRQGVSSPLHF
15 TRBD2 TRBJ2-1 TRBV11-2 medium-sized TGTGCCAGCAGCATTAGCGGGACGAACTACAATGAGCAGTTCTTC CASSISGTNYNEQFF
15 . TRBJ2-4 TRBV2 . TGTGCCAGCAGTGAAGACAGCCTAGGTGGTCTCATTCAGTACTTC CASSEDSLGGLIQYF
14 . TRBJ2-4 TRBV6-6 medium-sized TGTGCCAGCAGAGAAGAGGGGGCCAAAAACATTCAGTACTTC CASREEGAKNIQYF
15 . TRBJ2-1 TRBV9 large TGTGCCAGCAGCCCATCGACTGGCCCCTACAATGAGCAGTTCTTC CASSPSTGPYNEQFF
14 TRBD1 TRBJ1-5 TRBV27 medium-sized TGTGCCAGCAGTTTATTCGGACAGGGAAGGCCCCAGCATTTT CASSLFGQGRPQHF
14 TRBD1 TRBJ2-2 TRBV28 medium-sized TGTGCCAGCAGTTCGACAGGGGACTCCGGGGAGCTGTTTTTT CASSSTGDSGELFF
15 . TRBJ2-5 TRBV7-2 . TGTGCCAGCAGCCCAGGGGACTACCCACAAGAGACCCAGTACTTC CASSPGDYPQETQYF
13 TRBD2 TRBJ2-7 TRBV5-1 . TGCGCCAGCAGCCCGGGACTAAGTGACGAGCAGTACTTC CASSPGLSDEQYF
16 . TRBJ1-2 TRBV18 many TGTGCCAGCTCGCCAAATCTCCGCGGGTCGGTAAATGGCTACACCTTC CASSPNLRGSVNGYTF
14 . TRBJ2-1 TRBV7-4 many TGTGCCAGCAGCTTACTACCCGAGGAAAATGAGCAGTTCTTC CASSLLPEENEQFF
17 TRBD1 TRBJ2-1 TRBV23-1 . TGCGCCAGCAGTCTAGACTGGACAGGGATCGTCCACAATGAGCAGTTCTTC CASSLDWTGIVHNEQFF
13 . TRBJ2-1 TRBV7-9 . TGTGCCAGCAGCTTAGGTCAGGACAATGAGCAGTTCTTC CASSLGQDNEQFF
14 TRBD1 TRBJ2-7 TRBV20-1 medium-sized TGCAGTGCTAGAGGTGGGACAGATACTTACGAGCAGTACTTC CSARGGTDTYEQYF
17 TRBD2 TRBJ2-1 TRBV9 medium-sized TGTGCCAGCAGCGTAGGGAGCGGGAGCTACGGTGCTAGTGAGCAGTTCTTC CASSVGSGSYGASEQFF
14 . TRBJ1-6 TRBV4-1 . TGCGCCAGCAGCCAAGACAAGGGGAGGTCACCCCTCCACTTT CASSQDKGRSPLHF
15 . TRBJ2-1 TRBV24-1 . TGTGCCACCAGTGATTTTTCGGGTGGGGCAGATGAGCAGTTCTTC CATSDFSGGADEQFF
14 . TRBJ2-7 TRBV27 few TGTGCCAGCGGTACAGCGCCGGGTGTCTACGAGCAGTACTTC CASGTAPGVYEQYF
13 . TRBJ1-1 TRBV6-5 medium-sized TGTGCCAGCAGTTCTCCCCGGAAAACTGAAGCTTTCTTT CASSSPRKTEAFF
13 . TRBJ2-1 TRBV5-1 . TGCGCCAGCACTCCCCAGAATACCAATGAGCAGTTCTTC CASTPQNTNEQFF
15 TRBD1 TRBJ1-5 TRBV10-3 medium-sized TGTGCCATCAGTGAGGGGTGGACAGGGGGTCGGCCCCAGCATTTT CAISEGWTGGRPQHF
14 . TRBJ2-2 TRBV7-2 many TGTGCCAGCAGCTTTGTTGGGAACACCGGGGAGCTGTTTTTT CASSFVGNTGELFF
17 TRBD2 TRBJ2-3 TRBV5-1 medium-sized TGCGCCAGCAGCTTATCTAGCGGGGGTATTAGCACAGATACGCAGTATTTT CASSLSSGGISTDTQYF
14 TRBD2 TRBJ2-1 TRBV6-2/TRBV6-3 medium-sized TGTGCCAGCAGGCCTAGCGGTAGTGGCAATGAGCAGTTCTTC CASRPSGSGNEQFF
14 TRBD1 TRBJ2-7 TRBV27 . TGTGCCAGCAGCCTACAGGGGGCGAACTACGAGCAGTACTTC CASSLQGANYEQYF
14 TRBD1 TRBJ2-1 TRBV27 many TGTGCCAGCAGGGGACAGGGATACTACAATGAGCAGTTCTTC CASRGQGYYNEQFF
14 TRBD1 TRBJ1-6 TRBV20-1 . TGCAGTGCCCGAGGGGGACAGGATAATTCACCCCTCCACTTT CSARGGQDNSPLHF
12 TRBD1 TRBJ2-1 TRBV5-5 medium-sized TGTGCCAGCAGCATACAGGGGAGTGAGCAGTTCTTC CASSIQGSEQFF
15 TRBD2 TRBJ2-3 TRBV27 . TGTGCCAGCAGCCCTCCGCGGGAGACGCCAGATACGCAGTATTTT CASSPPRETPDTQYF
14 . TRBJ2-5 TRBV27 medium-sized TGTGCCAGCAGCCCCCAGGGAGGTCAAGAGACCCAGTACTTC CASSPQGGQETQYF
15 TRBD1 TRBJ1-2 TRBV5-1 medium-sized TGCGCCAGCAGCGAGGACAGGGATCTCAGCTCTGGCTACACCTTC CASSEDRDLSSGYTF
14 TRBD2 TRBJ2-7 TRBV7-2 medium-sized TGTGCCAGCAGCTTGGGAGGGCAGTACTACGAGCAGTACTTC CASSLGGQYYEQYF
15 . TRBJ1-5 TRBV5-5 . TGTGCCAGCAGCTTGGGGGACACAGACAATCAGCCCCAGCATTTT CASSLGDTDNQPQHF